Listed below are T cell receptor beta chains from one sample, sequenced in a study of blood T cell repertoires in COVID-19. The assay was immunoSEQ multiplex PCR, and TCRdb's table has in-frame clones only and misses some. The table has more than 110,000 clones, around nine tenths seen once. Material for sequencing was peripheral blood. These receptors all stem from a man aged 50 to 59 with active or convalescent COVID-19. CDR3s include the opening cysteine and the closing phenylalanine or tryptophan. Each record gives: D gene, V gene, clone size, J gene, CDR3 protein, CDR3 DNA. D genes are given only for firm matches. Size is omitted from some rows. Given values are once, few, many or a class for expanded clones.

d_gene: -; v_gene: TRBV27; abundance: -; j_gene: TRBJ1-2; CDR3aa: CASSFFRGGANYGYTF; CDR3nt: TGTGCCAGCAGTTTTTTTAGGGGGGGAGCTAACTATGGCTACACCTTC
d_gene: -; v_gene: TRBV4-1; abundance: -; j_gene: TRBJ1-1; CDR3aa: CASSQGAGRGRTEAFF; CDR3nt: TGCGCCAGCAGCCAGGGGGCAGGGCGGGGGAGGACTGAAGCTTTCTTT
d_gene: TRBD1; v_gene: TRBV19; abundance: -; j_gene: TRBJ2-1; CDR3aa: CASVRQGHNEQFF; CDR3nt: TGTGCCAGTGTCAGACAGGGCCACAATGAGCAGTTCTTC
d_gene: -; v_gene: TRBV19; abundance: -; j_gene: TRBJ2-2; CDR3aa: CASNTGTPTTGELFF; CDR3nt: TGTGCCAGTAATACCGGGACTCCTACTACCGGGGAGCTGTTTTTT
d_gene: -; v_gene: TRBV19; abundance: -; j_gene: TRBJ2-2; CDR3aa: CASSIGAGINTGELFF; CDR3nt: TGTGCCAGTAGTATAGGGGCAGGAATAAACACCGGGGAGCTGTTTTTT
d_gene: TRBD2; v_gene: TRBV7-8; abundance: -; j_gene: TRBJ2-7; CDR3aa: CASRPGGAREQYF; CDR3nt: TGTGCCAGCAGGCCCGGGGGGGCAAGGGAGCAGTACTTC
d_gene: TRBD1; v_gene: TRBV28; abundance: -; j_gene: TRBJ2-5; CDR3aa: CASRPGQGRWETQYF; CDR3nt: TGTGCCAGCAGGCCCGGACAGGGTCGATGGGAGACCCAGTACTTC
d_gene: TRBD2; v_gene: TRBV2; abundance: -; j_gene: TRBJ2-1; CDR3aa: CASSGGTSGTNEQFF; CDR3nt: TGTGCCAGCAGTGGCGGGACTAGCGGGACCAATGAGCAGTTCTTC
d_gene: TRBD2; v_gene: TRBV7-8; abundance: -; j_gene: TRBJ2-7; CDR3aa: CASSLGTSGRGYYEQYF; CDR3nt: TGTGCCAGCAGCTTAGGGACTAGCGGGAGGGGTTACTACGAGCAGTACTTC
d_gene: -; v_gene: TRBV19; abundance: -; j_gene: TRBJ1-2; CDR3aa: CASSGPTDYHTF; CDR3nt: TGTGCCAGTAGTGGACCGACAGATTATCACACCTTC
d_gene: TRBD1; v_gene: TRBV5-8; abundance: -; j_gene: TRBJ1-1; CDR3aa: CASSLAGQSNTEAFF; CDR3nt: TGTGCCAGCAGCTTGGCGGGACAGTCGAACACTGAAGCTTTCTTT
d_gene: -; v_gene: TRBV20-1; abundance: -; j_gene: TRBJ2-5; CDR3aa: CSAIDMETQYF; CDR3nt: TGCAGTGCTATAGATATGGAGACCCAGTACTTC
d_gene: TRBD2; v_gene: TRBV5-6; abundance: -; j_gene: TRBJ2-7; CDR3aa: CASSSWTSGPNLRYEQYF; CDR3nt: TGTGCCAGCAGCTCGTGGACTAGCGGGCCTAATCTTCGATACGAGCAGTACTTC
d_gene: -; v_gene: TRBV19; abundance: -; j_gene: TRBJ1-2; CDR3aa: CASSIGYLVYGYTF; CDR3nt: TGTGCCAGTAGTATCGGATACCTAGTCTATGGCTACACCTTC
d_gene: TRBD2; v_gene: TRBV27; abundance: -; j_gene: TRBJ2-7; CDR3aa: CASSLGRGREGTYEQYF; CDR3nt: TGTGCCAGCAGTTTAGGCCGGGGACGGGAGGGCACCTACGAGCAGTACTTC
d_gene: TRBD2; v_gene: TRBV28; abundance: -; j_gene: TRBJ2-1; CDR3aa: CASSRIAGGNEQFF; CDR3nt: TGTGCCAGCAGTCGAATAGCGGGAGGCAATGAGCAGTTCTTC
d_gene: -; v_gene: TRBV28; abundance: -; j_gene: TRBJ2-5; CDR3aa: CASSPTGVPGETQYF; CDR3nt: TGTGCCAGCAGCCCCACGGGGGTGCCAGGAGAGACCCAGTACTTC
d_gene: -; v_gene: TRBV10-3; abundance: -; j_gene: TRBJ1-6; CDR3aa: CAISENRDNSPLHF; CDR3nt: TGTGCCATCAGTGAGAACAGGGACAATTCACCCCTCCACTTT
d_gene: -; v_gene: TRBV7-9; abundance: few; j_gene: TRBJ2-5; CDR3aa: CASSLGRGETQYF; CDR3nt: TGTGCCAGCAGCTTGGGCAGGGGAGAGACCCAGTACTTC
d_gene: -; v_gene: TRBV7-2; abundance: once; j_gene: TRBJ2-2; CDR3aa: CASSPGGGLLVTGELFF; CDR3nt: TGTGCCAGCAGCCCCGGGGGAGGACTCCTCGTCACCGGGGAGCTGTTTTTT
d_gene: TRBD2; v_gene: TRBV27; abundance: -; j_gene: TRBJ2-3; CDR3aa: CASSFGAGPSTDTQYF; CDR3nt: TGTGCCAGCAGTTTCGGAGCGGGACCTAGCACAGATACGCAGTATTTT
d_gene: -; v_gene: TRBV13; abundance: -; j_gene: TRBJ2-7; CDR3aa: CASSLASSSYEQYF; CDR3nt: TGTGCCAGCAGCTTAGCGAGTAGCTCCTACGAGCAGTACTTC
d_gene: -; v_gene: TRBV11-3; abundance: -; j_gene: TRBJ2-7; CDR3aa: CASSGGGPYYEQYF; CDR3nt: TGTGCCAGCAGCGGGGGGGGCCCCTACTACGAGCAGTACTTC
d_gene: TRBD2; v_gene: TRBV11-2; abundance: -; j_gene: TRBJ2-3; CDR3aa: CASSLGGGSRTDTQYF; CDR3nt: TGTGCCAGCAGCTTAGGAGGCGGGAGCCGCACAGATACGCAGTATTTT
d_gene: -; v_gene: TRBV6-1; abundance: -; j_gene: TRBJ2-3; CDR3aa: CASREGGTDTQYF; CDR3nt: TGTGCCAGCAGAGAAGGAGGCACAGATACGCAGTATTTT